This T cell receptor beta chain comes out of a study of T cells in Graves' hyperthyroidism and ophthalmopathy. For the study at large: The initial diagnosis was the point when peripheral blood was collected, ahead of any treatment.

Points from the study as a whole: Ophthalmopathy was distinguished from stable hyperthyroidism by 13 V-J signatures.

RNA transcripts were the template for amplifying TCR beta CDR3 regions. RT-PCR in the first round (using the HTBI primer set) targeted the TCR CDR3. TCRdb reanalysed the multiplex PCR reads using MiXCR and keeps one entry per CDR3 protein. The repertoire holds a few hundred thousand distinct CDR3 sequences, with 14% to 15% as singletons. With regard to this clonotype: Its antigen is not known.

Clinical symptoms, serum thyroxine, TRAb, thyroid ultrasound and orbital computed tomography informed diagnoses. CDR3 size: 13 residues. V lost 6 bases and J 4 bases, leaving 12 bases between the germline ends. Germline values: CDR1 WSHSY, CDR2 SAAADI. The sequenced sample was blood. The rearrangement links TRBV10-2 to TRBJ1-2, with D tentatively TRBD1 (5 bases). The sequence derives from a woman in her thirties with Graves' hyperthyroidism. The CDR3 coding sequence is TGCGCCAGCAGCCCGGGACCTACCTATGGCTACACCTTC. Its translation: CASSPGPTYGYTF.